The present TCR beta chain was sequenced within a study of blood T cell repertoires in COVID-19. As for the study in general: Samples representing acute and convalescent COVID-19 were sourced from the United States, Italy and Spain. Sources were T cells, B-cell-depleted T cells, or PBMCs; the material itself was cDNA or gDNA.

As processed by the authors: Estimates of nucleated cell counts were drawn from the amplification of reference gene primers. Some clones are missing from TCRdb's copy, which holds only in-frame ones; the method was immunoSEQ multiplex PCR. V and J calls and clone size are copied from that table; D and trimming were computed from the DNA. This sample has 95,000 to 110,000 clones, with over 75% found just once. The CDR3 is 16 amino acids. Per the germline V gene, CDR1 is SGHRS and CDR2 is YFSETQ. The V segment lost 3 bases and the J segment 5 bases; nucleotides outside the gene matches: 8. Material for sequencing was peripheral blood. This sequence was found in a human donor in a cohort sampled during active or convalescent COVID-19. V gene TRBV5-1 combines with J gene TRBJ2-1, with TRBD1 matching 10 bases. The CDR3 DNA is TGCGCCAGCAGCTCGAACCGGGACAGGGGTGACAATGAGCAGTTCTTC. Translating it yields CASSSNRDRGDNEQFF.